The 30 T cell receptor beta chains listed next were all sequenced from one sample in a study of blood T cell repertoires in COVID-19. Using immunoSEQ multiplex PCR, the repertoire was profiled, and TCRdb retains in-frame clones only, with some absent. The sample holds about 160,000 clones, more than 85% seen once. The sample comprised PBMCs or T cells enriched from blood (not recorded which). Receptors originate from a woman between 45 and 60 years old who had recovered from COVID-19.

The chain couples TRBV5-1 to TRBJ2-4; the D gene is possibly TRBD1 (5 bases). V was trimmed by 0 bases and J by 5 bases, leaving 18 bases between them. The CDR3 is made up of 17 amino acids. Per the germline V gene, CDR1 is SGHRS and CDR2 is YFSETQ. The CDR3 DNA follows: TGCGCCAGCAGCTTGGACCAGGGATGGGCTGGTCAAAACATTCAGTACTTC. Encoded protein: CASSLDQGWAGQNIQYF.

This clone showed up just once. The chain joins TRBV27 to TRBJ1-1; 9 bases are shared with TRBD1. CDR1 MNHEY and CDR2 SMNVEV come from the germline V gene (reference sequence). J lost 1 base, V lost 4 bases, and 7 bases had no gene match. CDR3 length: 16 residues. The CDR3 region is CASSSYRGLGNTEAFF. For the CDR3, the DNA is TGTGCCAGCAGTTCGTACAGGGGGCTGGGGAACACTGAAGCTTTCTTT.

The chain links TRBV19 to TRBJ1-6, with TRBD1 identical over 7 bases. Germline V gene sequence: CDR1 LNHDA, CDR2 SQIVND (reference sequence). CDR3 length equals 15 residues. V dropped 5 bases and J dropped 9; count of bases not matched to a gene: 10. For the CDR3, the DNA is TGTGCCAGTAGTGCTAACAGGGGCAAGGCTTCACCCCTCCACTTT. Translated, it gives CASSANRGKASPLHF. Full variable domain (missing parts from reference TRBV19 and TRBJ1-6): DGGITQSPKYLFRKEGQNVTLSCEQNLNHDAMYWYRQDPGQGLRLIYYSQIVNDFQKGDIAEGYSVSREKKESFPLTVTSAQKNPTAFYLCASSANRGKASPLHFGNGTRLTVT.

The CDR3 nucleotides are TGTGCCAGCAACTCAGGGGGCGGCTACACCTTC. Protein sequence: CASNSGGGYTF. The rearrangement uses TRBV5-6 and TRBJ1-2; 8 bases align to TRBD1. V lost 6 bases, J lost 8 bases, and 3 bases stayed unmatched. Germline V gives CDR1 SGHDT, CDR2 YYEEEE. This CDR3 is built from 11 residues.

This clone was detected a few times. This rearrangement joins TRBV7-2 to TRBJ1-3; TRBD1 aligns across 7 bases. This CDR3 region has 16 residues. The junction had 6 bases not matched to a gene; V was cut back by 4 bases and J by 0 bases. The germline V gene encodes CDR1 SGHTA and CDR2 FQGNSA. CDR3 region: CASSSTGVISGNTIYF. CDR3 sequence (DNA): TGTGCCAGCAGCTCCACAGGGGTGATCTCTGGAAACACCATATATTTT.

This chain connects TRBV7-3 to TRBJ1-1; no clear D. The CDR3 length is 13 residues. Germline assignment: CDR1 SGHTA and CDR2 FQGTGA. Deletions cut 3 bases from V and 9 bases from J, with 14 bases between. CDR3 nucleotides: TGTGCCAGCAGCTTTGGTACCTACAGTCAAGCTTTCTTT. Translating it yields CASSFGTYSQAFF. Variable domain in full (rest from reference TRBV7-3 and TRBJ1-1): GAGVSQTPSNKVTEKGKYVELRCDPISGHTALYWYRQSLGQGPEFLIYFQGTGAADDSGLPNDRFFAVRPEGSVSTLKIQRTERGDSAVYLCASSFGTYSQAFFGQGTRLTVV.

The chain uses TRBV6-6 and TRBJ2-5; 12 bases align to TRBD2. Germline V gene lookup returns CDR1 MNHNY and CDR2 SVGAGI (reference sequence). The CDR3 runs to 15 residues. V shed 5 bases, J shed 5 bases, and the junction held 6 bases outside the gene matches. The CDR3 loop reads CASSPRLAGEETQYF. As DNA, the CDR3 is TGTGCCAGCAGTCCACGACTAGCGGGAGAGGAGACCCAGTACTTC.

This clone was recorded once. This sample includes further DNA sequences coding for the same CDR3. The CDR3 region is CASSTGTGAYEQYF. The DNA for the CDR3 is TGTGCCAGTAGTACCGGGACAGGGGCCTACGAGCAGTACTTC. The chain employs TRBV19 and TRBJ2-7, with 10 positions matching TRBD1. V shed 4 bases, J shed 2 bases, and the junction held 2 bases outside the gene matches. Germline V CDR1 and CDR2: LNHDA, SQIVND (reference sequence). This CDR3 is built from 14 residues.

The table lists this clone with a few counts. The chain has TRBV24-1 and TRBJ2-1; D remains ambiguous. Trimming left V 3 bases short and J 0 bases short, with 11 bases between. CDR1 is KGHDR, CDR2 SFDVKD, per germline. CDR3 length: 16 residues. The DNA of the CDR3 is TGTGCCACCAGTGATCCCGGGTTAAGCTCCTACAATGAGCAGTTCTTC. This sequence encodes CATSDPGLSSYNEQFF.

CDR3 sequence: CASSLNPWLAESYNEQFF. As DNA, the CDR3 is TGTGCCAGCAGCCTAAACCCCTGGCTAGCGGAGTCCTACAATGAGCAGTTCTTC. The chain couples TRBV7-2 to TRBJ2-1; 7 positions agree with TRBD2. Trimming at V came to 5 bases and at J to 1 base, leaving 14 bases not matched to a gene. CDR3 size: 18 residues. The germline V gene encodes CDR1 SGHTA and CDR2 FQGNSA. Full variable domain (outside the CDR3, taken from reference TRBV7-2 and TRBJ2-1): GAGVSQSPSNKVTEKGKDVELRCDPISGHTALYWYRQSLGQGLEFLIYFQGNSAPDKSGLPSDRFSAERTGGSVSTLTIQRTQQEDSAVYLCASSLNPWLAESYNEQFFGPGTRLTVL.

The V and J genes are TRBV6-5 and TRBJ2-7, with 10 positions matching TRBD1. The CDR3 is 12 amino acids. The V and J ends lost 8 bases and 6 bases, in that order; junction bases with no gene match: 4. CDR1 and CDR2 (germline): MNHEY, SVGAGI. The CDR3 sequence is CASARTGGEQYF. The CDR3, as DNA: TGTGCCAGCGCCCGGACAGGGGGCGAGCAGTACTTC.

This chain's CDR3 is CASSLVTDEAFF. The CDR3 nucleotides read TGTGCCAGCAGCTTGGTGACAGATGAAGCTTTCTTT. The chain joins TRBV5-6 to TRBJ1-1, with D possibly TRBD1 on 5 matching bases. The V and J ends lost 0 bases and 7 bases respectively, with 7 bases between them. The CDR3 spans 12 residues. The germline V gene has CDR1 SGHDT and CDR2 YYEEEE.

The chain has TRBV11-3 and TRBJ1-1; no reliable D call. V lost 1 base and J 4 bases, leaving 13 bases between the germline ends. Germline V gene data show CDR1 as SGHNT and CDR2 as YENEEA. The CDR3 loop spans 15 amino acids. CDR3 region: CASSLGRVPGTEAFF. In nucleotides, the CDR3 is TGTGCCAGCAGCTTAGGACGGGTTCCGGGCACTGAAGCTTTCTTT.

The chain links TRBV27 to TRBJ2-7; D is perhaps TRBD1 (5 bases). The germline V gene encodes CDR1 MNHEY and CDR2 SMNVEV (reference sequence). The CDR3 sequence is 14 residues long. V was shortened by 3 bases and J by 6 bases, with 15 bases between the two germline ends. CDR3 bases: TGTGCCAGCAGTTTCCGACAGCCCCATGGCGAGCAGTACTTC. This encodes CASSFRQPHGEQYF.

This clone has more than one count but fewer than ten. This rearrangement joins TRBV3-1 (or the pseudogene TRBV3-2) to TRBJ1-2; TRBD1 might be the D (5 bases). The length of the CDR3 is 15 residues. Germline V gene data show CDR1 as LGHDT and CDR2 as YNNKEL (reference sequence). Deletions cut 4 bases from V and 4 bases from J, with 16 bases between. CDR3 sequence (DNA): TGTGCCAGCAGCCTAAGACAAACAGGTGGCTATGGCTACACCTTC. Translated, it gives CASSLRQTGGYGYTF.

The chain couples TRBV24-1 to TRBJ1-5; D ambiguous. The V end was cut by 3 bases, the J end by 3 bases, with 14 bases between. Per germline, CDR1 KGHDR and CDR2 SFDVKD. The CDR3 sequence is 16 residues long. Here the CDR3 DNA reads TGTGCCACCAGTGATACCTGGGCCACGACCAATCAGCCCCAGCATTTT. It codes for CATSDTWATTNQPQHF.

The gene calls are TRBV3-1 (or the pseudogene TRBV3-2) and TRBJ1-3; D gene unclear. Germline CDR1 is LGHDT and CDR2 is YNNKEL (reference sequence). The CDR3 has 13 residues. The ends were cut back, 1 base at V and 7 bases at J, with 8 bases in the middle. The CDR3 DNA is TGTGCCAGCAGCCAAGGACTGCCGAACACCATATATTTT. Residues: CASSQGLPNTIYF.

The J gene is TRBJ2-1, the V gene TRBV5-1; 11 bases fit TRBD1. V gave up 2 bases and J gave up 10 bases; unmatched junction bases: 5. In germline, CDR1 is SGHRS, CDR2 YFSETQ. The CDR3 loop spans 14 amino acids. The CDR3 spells CASSLTGQGGEQFF. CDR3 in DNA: TGCGCCAGCAGCTTAACGGGACAGGGGGGCGAGCAGTTCTTC.

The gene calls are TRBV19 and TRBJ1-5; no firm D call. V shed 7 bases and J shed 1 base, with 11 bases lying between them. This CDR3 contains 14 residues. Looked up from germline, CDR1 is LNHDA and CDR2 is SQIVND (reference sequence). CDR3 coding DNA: TGTGCCAGTATGGAGAGAGGGAGCAATCAGCCCCAGCATTTT. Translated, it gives CASMERGSNQPQHF.

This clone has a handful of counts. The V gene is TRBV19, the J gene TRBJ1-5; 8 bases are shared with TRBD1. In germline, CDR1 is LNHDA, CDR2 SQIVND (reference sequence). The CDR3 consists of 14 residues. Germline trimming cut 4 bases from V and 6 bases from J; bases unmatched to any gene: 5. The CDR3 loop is CASSKTGAIQPQHF. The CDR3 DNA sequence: TGTGCCAGTAGTAAGACAGGGGCTATTCAGCCCCAGCATTTT.

CDR3 residues: CASSLQGSSYNSPLHF. For the CDR3, the DNA is TGTGCCAGCAGTTTACAGGGGAGTTCCTATAATTCACCCCTCCACTTT. This sequence joins TRBV28 and TRBJ1-6, with TRBD1 as a possible D gene (6 bases). CDR3 size: 16 residues. The germline V gene encodes CDR1 MDHEN and CDR2 SYDVKM. V gave up 2 bases and J gave up 1 base, with 9 bases separating them.

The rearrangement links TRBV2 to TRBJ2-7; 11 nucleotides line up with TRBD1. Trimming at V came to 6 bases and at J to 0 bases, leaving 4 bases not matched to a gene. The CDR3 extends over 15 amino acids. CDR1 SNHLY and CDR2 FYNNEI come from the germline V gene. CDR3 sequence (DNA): TGTGCCAGCAGCCTAGGGACAGGGGGCTCCTACGAGCAGTACTTC. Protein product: CASSLGTGGSYEQYF.

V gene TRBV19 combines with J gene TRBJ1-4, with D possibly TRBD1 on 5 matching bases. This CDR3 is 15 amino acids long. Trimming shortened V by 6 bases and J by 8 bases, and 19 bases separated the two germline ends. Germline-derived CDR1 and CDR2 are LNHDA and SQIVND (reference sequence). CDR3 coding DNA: TGTGCCAGTAGAAAAGCGGGGGGGTCGGAGGAAAAACTGTTTTTT. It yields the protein CASRKAGGSEEKLFF.

CDR3: CASSARQGGNGELFF. The CDR3 bases are TGCGCCAGCAGCGCTCGACAGGGAGGTAACGGGGAGCTGTTTTTT. The gene calls are TRBV5-1 and TRBJ2-2; D perhaps matches TRBD1 (7 bases). This CDR3 spans 15 amino acids. Germline CDR1 reads SGHRS; CDR2 reads YFSETQ. V was trimmed by 4 bases and J by 7 bases, leaving 17 bases between them. The whole variable domain, filled in from reference TRBV5-1 and TRBJ2-2, reads KAGVTQTPRYLIKTRGQQVTLSCSPISGHRSVSWYQQTPGQGLQFLFEYFSETQRNKGNFPGRFSGRQFSNSRSEMNVSTLELGDSALYLCASSARQGGNGELFFGEGSRLTVL.

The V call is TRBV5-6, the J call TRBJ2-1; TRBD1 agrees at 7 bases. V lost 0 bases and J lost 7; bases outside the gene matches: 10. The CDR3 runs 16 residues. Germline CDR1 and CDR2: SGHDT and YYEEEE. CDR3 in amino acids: CASSLGEGARWNEQFF. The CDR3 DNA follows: TGTGCCAGCAGCTTGGGTGAGGGGGCGCGATGGAATGAGCAGTTCTTC.

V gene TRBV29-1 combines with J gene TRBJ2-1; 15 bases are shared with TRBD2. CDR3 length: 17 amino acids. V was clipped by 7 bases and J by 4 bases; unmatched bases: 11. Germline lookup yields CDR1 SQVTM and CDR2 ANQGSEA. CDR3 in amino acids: CSAPKGLAGGLYNEQFF. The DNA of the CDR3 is TGCAGCGCCCCCAAAGGACTAGCGGGAGGGCTGTACAATGAGCAGTTCTTC.

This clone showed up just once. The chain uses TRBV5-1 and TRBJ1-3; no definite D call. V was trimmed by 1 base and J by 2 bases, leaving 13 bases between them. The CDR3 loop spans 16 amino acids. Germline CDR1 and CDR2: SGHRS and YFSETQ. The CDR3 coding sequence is TGCGCCAGCAGCTTGTCGTGGGTTCAGGCTGGAAACACCATATATTTT. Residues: CASSLSWVQAGNTIYF. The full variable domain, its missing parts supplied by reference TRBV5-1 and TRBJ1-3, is KAGVTQTPRYLIKTRGQQVTLSCSPISGHRSVSWYQQTPGQGLQFLFEYFSETQRNKGNFPGRFSGRQFSNSRSEMNVSTLELGDSALYLCASSLSWVQAGNTIYFGEGSWLTVV.

The CDR3 protein is CASSMVHRTDTQYF. The CDR3 nucleotides are TGTGCCAGTAGTATGGTACATCGCACAGATACGCAGTATTTT. The chain links TRBV19 to TRBJ2-3; D gene uncertain. The V and J ends lost 3 bases and 1 base respectively, with 8 bases between them. This CDR3 is 14 amino acids long. Looked up from germline, CDR1 is LNHDA and CDR2 is SQIVND (reference sequence).

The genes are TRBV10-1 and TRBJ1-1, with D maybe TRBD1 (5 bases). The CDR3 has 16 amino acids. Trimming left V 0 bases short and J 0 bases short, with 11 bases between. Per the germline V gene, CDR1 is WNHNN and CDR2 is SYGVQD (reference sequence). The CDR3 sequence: CASSESRPGMNTEAFF. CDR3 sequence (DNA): TGCGCCAGCAGTGAGTCCAGGCCAGGGATGAACACTGAAGCTTTCTTT.

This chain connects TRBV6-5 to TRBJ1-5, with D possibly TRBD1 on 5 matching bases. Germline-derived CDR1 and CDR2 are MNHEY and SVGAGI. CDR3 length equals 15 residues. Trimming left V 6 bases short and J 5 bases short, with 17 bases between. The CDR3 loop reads CASSTGHDMYQPQHF. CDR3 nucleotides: TGTGCCAGCAGCACCGGACACGACATGTATCAGCCCCAGCATTTT.